This TCR beta chain stems from a study of T cell clusters in autoimmune cytopenias (dated by TCRdb to between 2018 and 2021). About the investigation overall: Per sample, TRB sequencing gave a median depth of around 55,000 reads and a median of about 2,300 distinct TRB clonotypes. Peripheral blood TRB and IGH repertoires were sequenced in autoimmune cytopenia patients at active disease and during treatment follow-up, alongside healthy, CLL and autoimmune hepatitis controls. The goal of the study was to determine whether autoimmune cytopenia patients have a disease-specific immune repertoire signature that could serve as a blood-based biomarker. The investigation overall reported the following: The cluster-lack signature was not observed for secondary cytopenia versus CLL, as the signature was apparently masked by the dominant lymphoma-associated repertoire. Healthy donors showed 2.5 to 3-fold more exclusive TRB clusters than active autoimmune hepatitis patients, consistent with an autoimmunity-wide signature. The TRB repertoire shifts, including less even repertoires in secondary cytopenia and CLL, mostly reflected lymphoma bias and not autoimmunity. The T cell clusters were defined in silico only, and their functional role remained to be validated experimentally. The GLIPH analysis suggested a lack of physiological T cell clusters in primary autoimmune cytopenia patients, since around 50 clusters were exclusive to healthy donors whereas some 17 were exclusive to patients.

Reading from cysteine to phenylalanine, the CDR3 counts 15 amino acids. Nucleotide data are not available. CDR1 and CDR2 are drawn from the germline V gene: SGHDT, YYEEEE. For each sample, TRB amplification used roughly 250 ng of peripheral blood genomic DNA, equal to about 37,000 genome equivalents. Multiplex PCR with a touch-down protocol amplified TRB rearrangements, with the TRB-A and TRB-B primer pools combined in a single tube. Illumina adapters and sample indices were attached to the amplicons through two consecutive PCR reactions using Phusion HS II polymerase. The amplicons were purified from gel with the NucleoSpin Gel and PCR Clean-up kit, after which the amplicons were quantified by Qubit and checked for quality on an Agilent 2100 Bioanalyzer. Libraries were sequenced on an Illumina MiSeq using 600-cycle, single-indexed, paired-end runs. The original methods were these. MiXCR version 2.1.12 with the default MiXCR reference library was used to align and assemble TRB reads. Each unique CDR3 nucleotide sequence defined a clone, and only productive sequences with at least two reads were analysed. Alpha-parameterized diversity profiles (alpha 0 to 5), including the Shannon (alpha 1) and Simpson (alpha 2) indices, were computed with an R script to assess repertoire diversity. The tcR package was used to compute combinatorial TRB VJ usage, and cohorts were compared on this usage by principal component analysis with ade4. TCRbeta CDR3s were clustered with GLIPH on cohort pairs matched by age and read depth, and cluster frequencies were compared by Wilcoxon test. The reads underwent TCRdb reprocessing, giving one record for each CDR3 protein sequence and no DNA. These V and J calls originate from TCRdb's pipeline instead of the authors' own analysis. The sample's table covers about 1,900 distinct CDR3 sequences. In total, the top ten clones hold 50% to 55% of the sample.

With no count recorded, this clonotype is classed as medium-sized (0.01 to 0.1%) from frequency. Its antigen specificity is not known. This TCR was sampled from a human donor with an autoimmune cytopenia or autoimmune hepatitis (not recorded which). Material: peripheral blood. The chain couples TRBV5-6 to TRBJ1-2; TCRdb calls TRBD1, which cannot be checked without DNA. The CDR3 corresponds to CASSLNLGGVAGYTF.